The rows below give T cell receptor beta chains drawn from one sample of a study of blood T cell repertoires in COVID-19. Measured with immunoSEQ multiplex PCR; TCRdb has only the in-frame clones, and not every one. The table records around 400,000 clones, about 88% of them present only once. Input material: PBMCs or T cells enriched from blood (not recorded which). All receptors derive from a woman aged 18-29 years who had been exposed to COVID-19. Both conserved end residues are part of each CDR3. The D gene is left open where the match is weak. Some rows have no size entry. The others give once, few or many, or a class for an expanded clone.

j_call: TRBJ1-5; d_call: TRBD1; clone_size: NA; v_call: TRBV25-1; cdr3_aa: CASGIQGNQPQHF; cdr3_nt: TGTGCCAGCGGCATACAGGGGAATCAGCCCCAGCATTTT
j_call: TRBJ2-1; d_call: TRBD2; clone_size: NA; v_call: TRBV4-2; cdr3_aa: CASSQVSGGVLTYNEQFF; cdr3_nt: TGTGCCAGCAGCCAAGTTAGCGGGGGGGTACTGACCTACAATGAGCAGTTCTTC
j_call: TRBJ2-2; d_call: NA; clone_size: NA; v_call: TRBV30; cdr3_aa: CAWSAGSTGELFF; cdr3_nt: TGTGCCTGGAGTGCGGGGTCCACCGGGGAGCTGTTTTTT
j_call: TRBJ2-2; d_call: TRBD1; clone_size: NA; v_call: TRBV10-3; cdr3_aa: CAIAGTGATGELFF; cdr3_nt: TGTGCCATCGCCGGGACAGGGGCCACCGGGGAGCTGTTTTTT
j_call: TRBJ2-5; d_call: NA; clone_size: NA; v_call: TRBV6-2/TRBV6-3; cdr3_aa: CASSLPSGWETQYF; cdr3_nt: TGTGCCAGCAGTTTACCCTCCGGGTGGGAGACCCAGTACTTC
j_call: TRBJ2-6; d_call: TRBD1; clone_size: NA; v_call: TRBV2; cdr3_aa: CASSENPGQGSSGANVLTF; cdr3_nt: TGTGCCAGCAGTGAGAATCCGGGACAGGGTTCCTCTGGGGCCAACGTCCTGACTTTC
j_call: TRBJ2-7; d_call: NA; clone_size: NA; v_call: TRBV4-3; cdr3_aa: CASSQALHQGHEQYF; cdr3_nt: TGCGCCAGCAGCCAAGCGCTACACCAGGGGCACGAGCAGTACTTC
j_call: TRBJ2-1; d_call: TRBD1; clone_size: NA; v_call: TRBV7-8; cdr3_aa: CASSLARTGASKDYNEQFF; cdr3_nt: TGTGCCAGCAGCTTAGCGAGGACAGGGGCATCAAAAGATTACAATGAGCAGTTCTTC
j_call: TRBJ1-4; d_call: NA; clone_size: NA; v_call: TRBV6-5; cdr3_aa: CASSYSSAAGVEKLFF; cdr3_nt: TGTGCCAGCAGTTACTCGTCCGCTGCGGGGGTTGAAAAACTGTTTTTT
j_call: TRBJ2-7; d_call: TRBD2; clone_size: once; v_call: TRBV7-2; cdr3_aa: CASSLETSGVYEQYF; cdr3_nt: TGTGCCAGCAGCTTAGAGACTAGCGGGGTTTACGAGCAGTACTTC
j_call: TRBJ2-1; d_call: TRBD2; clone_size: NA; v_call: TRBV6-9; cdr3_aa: CASSGTSGRAVVHEQFF; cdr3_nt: TGTGCCAGCAGTGGGACTAGCGGGAGGGCTGTCGTCCATGAGCAGTTCTTC
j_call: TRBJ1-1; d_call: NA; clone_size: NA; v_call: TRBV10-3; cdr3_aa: CAISAVMNTEAFF; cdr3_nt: TGTGCCATCAGTGCTGTAATGAACACTGAAGCTTTCTTT
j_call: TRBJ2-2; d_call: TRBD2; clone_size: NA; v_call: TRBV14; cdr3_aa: CASSPPTSGNTGELFF; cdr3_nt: TGTGCCAGCAGCCCTCCGACTAGCGGGAACACCGGGGAGCTGTTTTTT
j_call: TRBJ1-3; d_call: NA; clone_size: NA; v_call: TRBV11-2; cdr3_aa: CASSLVLTLSGNTIYF; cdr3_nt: TGTGCCAGCAGCTTAGTTTTGACTCTCTCTGGAAACACCATATATTTT
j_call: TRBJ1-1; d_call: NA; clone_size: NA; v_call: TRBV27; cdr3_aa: CASSLYQGNTEAFF; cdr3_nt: TGTGCCAGCAGTTTATATCAGGGGAACACTGAAGCTTTCTTT
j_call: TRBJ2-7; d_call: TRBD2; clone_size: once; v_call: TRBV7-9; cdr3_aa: CASSPLSSGGYEQYF; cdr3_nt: TGTGCCAGCAGTCCATTGAGTAGCGGGGGATACGAGCAGTACTTC
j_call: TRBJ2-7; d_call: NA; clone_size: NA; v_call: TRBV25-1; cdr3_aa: CASSESRTVGRASYEQYF; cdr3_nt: TGTGCCAGCAGTGAATCACGAACCGTGGGGAGAGCATCCTACGAGCAGTACTTC
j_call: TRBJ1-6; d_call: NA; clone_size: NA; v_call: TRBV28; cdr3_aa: CASMGIGGNSPLHF; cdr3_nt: TGTGCCAGCATGGGGATTGGGGGGAATTCACCCCTCCACTTT
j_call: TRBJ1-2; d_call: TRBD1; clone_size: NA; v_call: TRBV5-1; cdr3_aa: CASSPRQGSGYTF; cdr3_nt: TGCGCCAGCAGCCCTCGACAGGGAAGCGGCTACACCTTC
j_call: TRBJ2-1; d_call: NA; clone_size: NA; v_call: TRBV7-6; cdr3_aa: CASSSPGGLSYNEQFF; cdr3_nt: TGTGCCAGCAGCTCCCCTGGGGGACTGTCTTACAATGAGCAGTTCTTC
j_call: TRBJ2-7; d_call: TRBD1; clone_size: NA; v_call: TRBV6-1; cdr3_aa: CASSEAQGAYEQYF; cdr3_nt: TGTGCCAGCAGTGAAGCTCAGGGGGCCTACGAGCAGTACTTC
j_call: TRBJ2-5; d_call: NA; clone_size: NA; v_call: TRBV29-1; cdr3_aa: CSVAGTETQYF; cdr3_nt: TGCAGCGTTGCGGGTACGGAGACCCAGTACTTC
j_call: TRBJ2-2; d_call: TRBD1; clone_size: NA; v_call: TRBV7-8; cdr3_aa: CASRRTGANTGELFF; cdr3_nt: TGTGCCAGCAGGAGGACAGGGGCAAACACCGGGGAGCTGTTTTTT
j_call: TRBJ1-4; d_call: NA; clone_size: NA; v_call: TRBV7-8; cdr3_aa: CASSPGASGGEKLFF; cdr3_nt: TGTGCCAGCAGCCCAGGGGCCTCCGGAGGAGAAAAACTGTTTTTT
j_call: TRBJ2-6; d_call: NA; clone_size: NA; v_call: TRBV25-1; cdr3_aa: CASSESRFSGANVLTF; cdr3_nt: TGTGCCAGCAGTGAATCTCGGTTCTCTGGGGCCAACGTCCTGACTTTC
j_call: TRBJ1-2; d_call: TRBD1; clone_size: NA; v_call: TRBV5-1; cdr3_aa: CASSHGTGGDGYTF; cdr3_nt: TGCGCCAGCAGCCACGGGACAGGGGGAGATGGCTACACCTTC
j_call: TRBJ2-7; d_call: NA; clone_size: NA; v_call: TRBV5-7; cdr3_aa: CASSLEQGGEQYF; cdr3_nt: TGTGCCAGCAGCTTGGAACAGGGCGGCGAGCAGTACTTC
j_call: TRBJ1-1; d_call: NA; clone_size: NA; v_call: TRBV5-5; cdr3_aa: CASSLRGSSRVNTEAFF; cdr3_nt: TGTGCCAGCAGCTTGAGGGGGTCGAGCAGGGTGAACACTGAAGCTTTCTTT
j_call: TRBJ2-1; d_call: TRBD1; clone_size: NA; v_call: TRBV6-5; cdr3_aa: CASRNRDRVSEQFF; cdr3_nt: TGTGCCAGCAGAAACCGGGACAGGGTATCGGAGCAGTTCTTC
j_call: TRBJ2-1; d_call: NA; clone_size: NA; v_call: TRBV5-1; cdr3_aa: CASSLAFRSGDEQFF; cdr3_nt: TGCGCCAGCAGCTTGGCTTTCCGGAGTGGCGATGAGCAGTTCTTC
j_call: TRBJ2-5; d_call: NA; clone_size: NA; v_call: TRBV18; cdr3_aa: CASSPPASQETQYF; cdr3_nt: TGTGCCAGCTCACCACCCGCTAGCCAAGAGACCCAGTACTTC
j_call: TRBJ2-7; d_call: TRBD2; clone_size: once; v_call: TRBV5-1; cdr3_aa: CASSLVGGGTTNYEQYF; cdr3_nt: TGCGCCAGCAGCTTGGTCGGCGGCGGGACTACGAACTACGAGCAGTACTTC
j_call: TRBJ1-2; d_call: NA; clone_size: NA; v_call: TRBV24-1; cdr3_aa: CATSDGPGNYGYTF; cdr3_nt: TGTGCCACCAGTGATGGGCCAGGAAACTATGGCTACACCTTC
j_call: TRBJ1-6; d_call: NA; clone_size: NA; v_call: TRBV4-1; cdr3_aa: CASSQDQGATPKALHF; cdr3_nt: TGCGCCAGCAGCCAAGATCAAGGGGCCACCCCCAAGGCCCTCCACTTT
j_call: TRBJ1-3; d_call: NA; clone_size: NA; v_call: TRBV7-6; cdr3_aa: CASSLGSGWDTIYF; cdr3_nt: TGTGCCAGCAGCTTAGGGTCGGGTTGGGACACCATATATTTT
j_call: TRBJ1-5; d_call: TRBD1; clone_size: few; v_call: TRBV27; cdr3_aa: CASSSGTGGRQPQHF; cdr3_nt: TGTGCCAGCAGTTCGGGAACAGGGGGGCGGCAGCCCCAGCATTTT
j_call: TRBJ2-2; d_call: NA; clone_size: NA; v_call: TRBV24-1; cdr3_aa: CATSDLPPNTGELFF; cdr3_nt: TGTGCCACCAGTGATTTGCCCCCAAACACCGGGGAGCTGTTTTTT
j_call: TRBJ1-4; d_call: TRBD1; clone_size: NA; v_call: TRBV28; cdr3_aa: CASSGQAFTLNEKLFF; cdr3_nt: TGTGCCAGCAGCGGACAGGCCTTTACCCTAAATGAAAAACTGTTTTTT
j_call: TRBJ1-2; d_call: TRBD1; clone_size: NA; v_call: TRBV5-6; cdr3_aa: CASSLGQGNYGYTF; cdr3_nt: TGTGCCAGCAGCTTGGGACAGGGAAACTATGGCTACACCTTC
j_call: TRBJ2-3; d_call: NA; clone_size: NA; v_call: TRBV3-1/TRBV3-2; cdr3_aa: CASSHGLSSSTDTQYF; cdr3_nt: TGTGCCAGCAGCCACGGTCTCTCTAGCAGCACAGATACGCAGTATTTT
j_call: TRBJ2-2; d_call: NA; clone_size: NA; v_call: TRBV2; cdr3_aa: CATPAGAGTGELFF; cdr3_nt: TGTGCCACCCCGGCGGGGGCGGGAACCGGGGAGCTGTTTTTT
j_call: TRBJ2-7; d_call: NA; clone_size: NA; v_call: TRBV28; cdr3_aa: CASSLYATGQYF; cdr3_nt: TGTGCCAGCAGTTTATACGCCACCGGGCAGTACTTC
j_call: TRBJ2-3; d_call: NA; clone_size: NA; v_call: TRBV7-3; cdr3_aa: CASSLTPLGDSGSSQYF; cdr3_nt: TGTGCCAGCAGCTTAACGCCTCTAGGGGACTCGGGCTCGTCGCAGTATTTT
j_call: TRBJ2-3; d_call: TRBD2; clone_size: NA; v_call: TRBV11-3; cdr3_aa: CASSLTPAGTPHHSTDTQYF; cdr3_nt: TGTGCCAGCAGCTTAACTCCAGCGGGAACTCCACATCATTCCACAGATACGCAGTATTTT
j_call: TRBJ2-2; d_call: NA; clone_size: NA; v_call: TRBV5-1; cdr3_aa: CASTGVLVDTGELFF; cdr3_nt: TGCGCCAGCACCGGGGTCCTAGTTGACACCGGGGAGCTGTTTTTT
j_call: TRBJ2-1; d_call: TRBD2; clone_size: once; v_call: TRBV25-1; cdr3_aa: CASSATSGGAGWNEQFF; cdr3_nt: TGTGCCAGCAGCGCGACTAGCGGGGGGGCCGGGTGGAATGAGCAGTTCTTC
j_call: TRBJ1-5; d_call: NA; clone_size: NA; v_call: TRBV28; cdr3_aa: CASSFPGVQPQHF; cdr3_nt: TGTGCCAGCAGTTTTCCAGGGGTTCAGCCCCAGCATTTT
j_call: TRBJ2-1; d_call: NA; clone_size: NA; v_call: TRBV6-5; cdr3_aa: CASRERLGAEQFF; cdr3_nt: TGTGCCAGCAGGGAGCGACTAGGTGCTGAGCAGTTCTTC
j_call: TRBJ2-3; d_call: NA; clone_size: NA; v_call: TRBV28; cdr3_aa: CASREDLLNWDTQYF; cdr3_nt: TGTGCCAGCAGGGAAGACTTACTGAATTGGGATACGCAGTATTTT
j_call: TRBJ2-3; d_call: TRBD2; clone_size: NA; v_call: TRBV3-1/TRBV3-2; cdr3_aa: CASSTRGGAGTDTQYF; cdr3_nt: TGTGCCAGCAGCACCCGCGGGGGGGCGGGGACAGATACGCAGTATTTT
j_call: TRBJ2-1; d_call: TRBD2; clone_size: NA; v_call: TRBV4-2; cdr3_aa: CASSQEAASGGDEQFF; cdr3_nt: TGTGCCAGCAGCCAAGAAGCGGCTAGCGGGGGAGATGAGCAGTTCTTC
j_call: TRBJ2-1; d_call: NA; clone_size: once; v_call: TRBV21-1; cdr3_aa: CASSKALAGGLGSYNEQFF; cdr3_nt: TGTGCCAGCAGCAAAGCGCTCGCAGGGGGCTTGGGGTCCTACAATGAGCAGTTCTTC
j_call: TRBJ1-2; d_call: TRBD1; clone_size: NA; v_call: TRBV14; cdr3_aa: CASSRGQGGYGYTF; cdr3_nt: TGTGCCAGCAGCCGAGGACAGGGTGGCTATGGCTACACCTTC